Listed here are 8 T cell receptor beta chains from one sample, sequenced in a study of T-cell memory formation after mild COVID-19. TCRdb passed the 5' RACE reads through MiXCR, listing each CDR3 protein once. The table includes around 140,000 distinct CDR3 sequences, 6% to 7% detected once. The sample taken for sequencing was PBMCs or a T cell subset sorted from them (not recorded which). Source of these receptors: an adult woman who had mild COVID-19 (a few samples of this study predate the infection). Cell type and time point are not known.

This sequence joins TRBV7-3 and TRBJ2-7; TRBD2 might be the D (5 bases). The CDR3 length is 15 residues. Trimming took off 2 bases at V and 4 bases at J, with 15 bases between the two ends. The germline gives CDR1 SGHTA, CDR2 FQGTGA. The CDR3: CASSLRRGSPYEQYF. The CDR3 DNA is TGTGCCAGCAGCTTACGGCGCGGGTCGCCATACGAGCAGTACTTC.

With respect to this clonotype: Given a much more abundant clone one base away, this may be a read error. The V and J genes are TRBV5-1 and TRBJ2-5; D gene uncertain. Germline V gene lookup returns CDR1 SGHRS and CDR2 YFSETQ. This CDR3 comprises 14 residues. Trimming stripped 4 bases from V and 5 bases from J, with 15 bases between. The CDR3 sequence: CASSQMGGSETQYF. As DNA, the CDR3 is TGCGCCAGCAGCCAAATGGGTGGATCGGAGACCCAGTACTTC.

This chain connects TRBV7-2 to TRBJ2-5; 9 nucleotides match TRBD1. Per germline, CDR1 SGHTA and CDR2 FQGNSA. The CDR3 length is 14 residues. Germline trimming cut 4 bases from V and 4 bases from J; bases unmatched to any gene: 4. The CDR3 protein is CASSSDRGRETQYF. CDR3 sequence (DNA): TGTGCCAGCAGCTCGGACAGGGGCCGAGAGACCCAGTACTTC.

This clonotype was counted at least ten times. J is TRBJ2-1 and V is TRBV12-3 or TRBV12-4; TRBD1 aligns across 10 bases. This CDR3 has 15 residues. The V segment lost 5 bases and the J segment 7 bases; nucleotides outside the gene matches: 8. CDR3 sequence: CASSVRDRGGNEQFF. The CDR3 DNA reads TGTGCCAGCAGTGTCCGGGACAGGGGAGGGAATGAGCAGTTCTTC.

This clonotype came up many times. The V and J genes are TRBV6-1 and TRBJ1-1; D may be TRBD1 (6 bases). There are 13 residues in the CDR3. V was shortened by 6 bases and J by 3 bases, with 11 bases between the two germline ends. Per the germline V gene, CDR1 is MNHNS and CDR2 is SASEGT. The CDR3 here is CASRIQGDTEAFF. The CDR3 DNA is TGTGCCAGCAGGATACAGGGAGACACTGAAGCTTTCTTT.

To note about this clonotype: A much larger clone lies one base from this, so it may be a read error. The CDR3 DNA follows: TGTGCCACCAGTGATTTATTACAGGGGGACGACAGGAATGAGAAGTTCTTC. Amino acids: CATSDLLQGDDRNEKFF. The chain employs TRBV24-1 and TRBJ2-1; 8 bases match TRBD1. The germline V gene has CDR1 KGHDR and CDR2 SFDVKD. This CDR3 has 17 amino acids.

This chain uses TRBV10-3 with TRBJ2-3; 9 bases align to TRBD2. The germline gives CDR1 ENHRY, CDR2 SYGVKD. The trim removed 6 bases at V and 3 bases at J, leaving 7 bases unmatched. CDR3 length: 15 amino acids. CDR3 DNA: TGTGCCATCAGCGGCGGGCTAGCGGGAACAGATACGCAGTATTTT. It is translated as CAISGGLAGTDTQYF.

This clonotype was counted between two and nine times. The rearrangement uses TRBV6-2 or TRBV6-3 and TRBJ2-5, with TRBD1 identical over 8 bases. The CDR3 has 14 amino acids. Germline lookup yields CDR1 MNHEY and CDR2 SVGEGT. The J segment lost 1 base and the V segment lost 4 bases, leaving 2 bases of the junction unmatched. CDR3 bases: TGTGCCAGCAGTTTTGGGACAGGCCAAGAGACCCAGTACTTC. It is translated as CASSFGTGQETQYF.